This T cell receptor (beta chain) was recovered during a study of identical twins. The CDR3 runs to 14 residues. Germline assignment: CDR1 SEHNR and CDR2 FQNEAQ (reference sequence). Trimming took 3 bases from V and 6 from J, leaving 15 bases between them. TCRdb redid the calling of the 5' RACE reads with MiXCR, one entry per CDR3 protein. This table has approximately 470,000 distinct CDR3 sequences, approximately 15% appearing once. The data also belong to a second study, concerning yellow fever vaccine responses in identical twins.

This TCR was recovered from a woman under 30 in good health. This chain uses TRBV7-9 with TRBJ2-7; D gene unclear. Sequencing used CD4+ T cells sorted from blood. CDR3 DNA: TGTGCCAGCAGCTTGCTACCTTCCCCGAGCGAGCAGTACTTC. Translation gives CASSLLPSPSEQYF. The variable domain in full, completed from reference TRBV7-9 and TRBJ2-7, reads DTGVSQNPRHKITKRGQNVTFRCDPISEHNRLYWYRQTLGQGPEFLTYFQNEAQLEKSRLLSDRFSAERPKGSFSTLEIQRTEQGDSAMYLCASSLLPSPSEQYFGPGTRLTVT.